This TCR beta chain is from a study of cytomegalovirus exposure and HLA in healthy donors. Study-wide results and limits: Three CMV-associated chains proved CMV antigen-specific in vitro.

A word on this clone: Antigen: not known.

PCR was performed using 60 Vbeta and 13 Jbeta primers. Some clones are missing from TCRdb's copy, which holds only in-frame ones; the method was immunoSEQ multiplex PCR. This listing includes just under 90,000 clones. This receptor was identified in a girl between 5 and 17 years old in good health and CMV-seropositive. Sequencing was carried out using PBMCs.

The CDR3 coding sequence is TGCGCCAGCAGCCCCCCGGACAGGCCGTTTGGCTACACCTTC. Its protein product is CASSPPDRPFGYTF. The chain carries TRBV4-1 and TRBJ1-2; TRBD1 matches 7 bases. The J segment lost 7 bases and the V segment lost 4 bases, leaving 9 bases of the junction unmatched. In germline, CDR1 is MGHRA, CDR2 YSYEKL. The CDR3 consists of 14 residues.